Each of the 21 T cell receptor beta chains below was sequenced from the same sample in a study of blood T cell repertoires in COVID-19. Assay used: immunoSEQ multiplex PCR; TCRdb lists only in-frame clones, some missing. The sample includes under 250,000 clones, about 82% seen only once; the top ten take 5% to 8%. Source material: peripheral blood. All receptors come from a woman in her sixties or seventies with active or convalescent COVID-19.

The V call is TRBV7-9, the J call TRBJ1-2; weak D call: TRBD1 (6 bases). Trimming took off 5 bases at V and 4 bases at J, with 14 bases between the two ends. Germline V gene data show CDR1 as SEHNR and CDR2 as FQNEAQ (reference sequence). The CDR3 runs to 14 residues. The CDR3 protein is CASSDTTGLYGYTF. CDR3 DNA: TGTGCCAGCAGCGATACGACAGGCCTCTATGGCTACACCTTC.

The gene calls are TRBV2 and TRBJ1-5; 7 bases match TRBD1. The CDR3 sequence is 15 residues long. Trimming took 5 bases from V and 6 from J; bases not matched to a gene: 10. Germline CDR1 and CDR2: SNHLY and FYNNEI. The CDR3 nucleotides are TGTGCCAGCAGTCCGTACAGGGGACTCCCTCAGCCCCAGCATTTT. Encoded protein: CASSPYRGLPQPQHF.

This chain links TRBV5-1 with TRBJ2-3; 11 bases line up with TRBD2. J lost 4 bases, V lost 3 bases, and 10 bases had no gene match. Germline CDR1 and CDR2: SGHRS and YFSETQ. The CDR3 totals 17 residues. The CDR3 nucleotides read TGCGCCAGCAGCTGGGATCTAGCGGGGGGAGGGGCAGATACGCAGTATTTT. Translated, it gives CASSWDLAGGGADTQYF.

The chain employs TRBV6-5 and TRBJ2-1; TRBD2 aligns across 7 bases. The CDR3 is made up of 13 amino acids. After removal of 5 bases from V and 7 bases from J, the junction contained 5 bases not matched to a gene. CDR1 is MNHEY, CDR2 SVGAGI, per germline. CDR3 nucleotide sequence: TGTGCCAGCAGTCGGACTAGTTCGAATGAGCAGTTCTTC. It is translated as CASSRTSSNEQFF.

The V gene is TRBV24-1, the J gene TRBJ2-3, with D possibly matching TRBD2 (6 bases). The germline V gene has CDR1 KGHDR and CDR2 SFDVKD. This CDR3 comprises 15 residues. Trimming left V 3 bases short and J 4 bases short, with 13 bases between. In nucleotides, the CDR3 is TGTGCCACCAGTGATACCGGGACTTCCCCAGATACGCAGTATTTT. The encoded protein is CATSDTGTSPDTQYF.

The CDR3 region has the DNA TGTGCCAGCAGTGCGCTAACAGGGCTGGGCTACACCTTC. Amino acid sequence: CASSALTGLGYTF. The chain couples TRBV25-1 to TRBJ1-2; D might be TRBD1 (6 bases). V shed 4 bases and J shed 8 bases, with 14 bases lying between them. The CDR3 totals 13 residues. Germline values: CDR1 MGHDK, CDR2 SYGVNS.

The DNA of the CDR3 is TGTGCCAGCAGCTTAGGACTTTTCAACAACTACAATGAGCAGTTCTTC. The encoded protein is CASSLGLFNNYNEQFF. This chain links TRBV5-8 with TRBJ2-1; D perhaps matches TRBD2 (5 bases). Between the trimmed V and J ends, which lost 2 bases and 3 bases, there was a span of 15 bases. Germline V gives CDR1 SGHTS, CDR2 YDEGEE. This CDR3 region has 16 residues.

The rearrangement links TRBV30 to TRBJ2-3, with 14 bases matching TRBD2. The CDR3 is 13 amino acids. J lost 6 bases, V lost 5 bases, and 1 base had no gene match. Germline-derived CDR1 and CDR2 are GTSNPN and SVGIG (reference sequence). This chain's CDR3 is CAWGTSGSDTQYF. The CDR3 DNA is TGTGCCTGGGGGACTAGCGGGAGTGATACGCAGTATTTT. Filled out from reference TRBV30 and TRBJ2-3, the complete variable domain reads SQTIHQWPATLVQPVGSPLSLECTVEGTSNPNLYWYRQAAGRGLQLLFYSVGIGQISSEVPQNLSASRPQDRQFILSSKKLLLSDSGFYLCAWGTSGSDTQYFGPGTRLTVL.

V usage is TRBV7-8 and J usage is TRBJ1-1; TRBD1 aligns across 9 bases. CDR1 is SGHVS and CDR2 is FQNEAQ in the germline V gene. V lost 6 bases to trimming and J lost 5 bases; unmatched junction nucleotides: 16. The CDR3 length is 17 residues. CDR3 region: CASRRGGRTGVYTEAFF. CDR3 DNA: TGTGCCAGCAGACGAGGGGGTAGGACAGGGGTTTATACTGAAGCTTTCTTT.

The genes are TRBV12-3 or TRBV12-4 and TRBJ2-7, with D perhaps TRBD1 (6 bases). The CDR3 totals 13 residues. The V and J ends lost 3 bases and 9 bases respectively, with 15 bases between them. In nucleotides, the CDR3 is TGTGCCAGCAGTTTTAGGCGAGGGGACACGCAGTACTTC. Translation: CASSFRRGDTQYF.

The chain joins TRBV6-5 to TRBJ1-1, with D hard to call. V lost 8 bases and J lost 2, with 15 bases in between. Looked up from germline, CDR1 is MNHEY and CDR2 is SVGAGI. CDR3 size: 14 residues. CDR3 protein: CASETRPGNTEAFF. CDR3 sequence (DNA): TGTGCCAGCGAAACACGCCCGGGTAACACTGAAGCTTTCTTT.

V gene TRBV7-8 combines with J gene TRBJ2-1; 8 positions agree with TRBD2. The CDR3 is made up of 16 amino acids. Germline V gene sequence: CDR1 SGHVS, CDR2 FQNEAQ. V lost 6 bases and J lost 4; bases outside the gene matches: 11. The CDR3 DNA is TGTGCCAGCAGTCGAGCTGGCGGGGGGCTTTACAATGAGCAGTTCTTC. Amino acids: CASSRAGGGLYNEQFF.

This chain uses TRBV7-8 with TRBJ2-4, with a weak D call TRBD2 (5 bases). V lost 5 bases and J lost 5, with 22 bases in between. CDR1 SGHVS and CDR2 FQNEAQ come from the germline V gene. CDR3 size: 17 residues. CDR3 nucleotides: TGTGCCAGCAGCCCACCATACAGTGCGGGCCTCCAAAACATTCAGTACTTC. Protein product: CASSPPYSAGLQNIQYF.

The chain employs TRBV7-2 and TRBJ2-1, with 7 positions matching TRBD2. Trimming at V came to 1 base and at J to 3 bases, leaving 3 bases not matched to a gene. The germline CDR1 and CDR2 sequences are SGHTA and FQGNSA. This CDR3 region has 15 residues. Written as DNA, the CDR3 is TGTGCCAGCAGCTTAGGATGGGGGGGCTACAATGAGCAGTTCTTC. Translation: CASSLGWGGYNEQFF.

The rearrangement joins TRBV4-1 to TRBJ2-6; 7 bases align to TRBD2. Per the germline V gene, CDR1 is MGHRA and CDR2 is YSYEKL. CDR3 length: 18 residues. The ends lost 4 bases at V and 0 bases at J; junction bases unmatched: 9. CDR3 in DNA: TGCGCCAGCAGCCCACGGGGGGTCTTAAACTCTGGGGCCAACGTCCTGACTTTC. It codes for CASSPRGVLNSGANVLTF.

The chain has TRBV28 and TRBJ2-2; 10 nucleotides match TRBD1. CDR1 MDHEN and CDR2 SYDVKM come from the germline V gene. The CDR3 is made up of 16 amino acids. V shed 1 base and J 7 bases; nucleotides not matched to a gene: 6. Written as DNA, the CDR3 is TGTGCCAGCAGTTTATACGCCGGGACAGGGGTCGGGGAGCTGTTTTTT. Protein product: CASSLYAGTGVGELFF.

The chain links TRBV14 to TRBJ1-1, with D perhaps matching TRBD1 (6 bases). V lost 8 bases and J lost 4, with 20 bases in between. Looked up from germline, CDR1 is SGHDN and CDR2 is FVKESK. The CDR3 is 15 residues long. The CDR3 coding sequence is TGTGCCAGCCCAACCTTACTGGGGGCCTGCACTGAAGCTTTCTTT. Protein: CASPTLLGACTEAFF.

This clone was observed a handful of times. V is TRBV5-5 and J is TRBJ2-1; perhaps TRBD2 as D (5 bases). V lost 4 bases and J lost 0, with 14 bases in between. Germline values: CDR1 SGHKS, CDR2 YYEKEE (reference sequence). The CDR3 extends over 16 amino acids. The CDR3 DNA reads TGTGCCAGCAGCCCCTTCGTGGGGAGCTCCTACAATGAGCAGTTCTTC. Amino acids: CASSPFVGSSYNEQFF.

The genes are TRBV7-9 and TRBJ1-1; D is uncertain. Germline CDR1 is SEHNR and CDR2 is FQNEAQ (reference sequence). V was cut by 1 base and J by 6 bases, with 9 bases left in between. This CDR3 spans 13 amino acids. The CDR3 coding sequence is TGTGCCAGCAGCTTAGTACTCCCCCCTGAAGCTTTCTTT. Translating it yields CASSLVLPPEAFF.

The gene calls are TRBV5-1 and TRBJ2-5; maybe TRBD2 (6 bases). The CDR3 runs to 14 residues. V lost 3 bases and J 3 bases, leaving 12 bases between the germline ends. The V gene's germline CDR1 is SGHRS and CDR2 YFSETQ. The CDR3 spells CASSSGLGEETQYF. The CDR3 nucleotides are TGCGCCAGCAGCTCGGGACTGGGCGAAGAGACCCAGTACTTC.

The chain is built from TRBV15 and TRBJ2-1, with 8 bases identical to TRBD1. Germline V lookup: CDR1 LNHNV, CDR2 YYDKDF (reference sequence). V trimming: 8 bases; J trimming: 7 bases; junction bases outside the gene matches: 13. The CDR3 has 15 amino acids. The DNA for the CDR3 is TGTGCCACCCGAGGAGCAGGGGGCTCGGGTAATGAGCAGTTCTTC. Translating it yields CATRGAGGSGNEQFF.